This T cell receptor (beta chain) was retrieved from a study of regulatory T cells in long-lasting Graves disease (dated by TCRdb to about 2021). Background on the whole study: Persistent Graves' disease was defined as persistently positive TSH receptor autoantibodies together with antithyroid drug treatment for over 5 years. This study used TCR sequencing and RNA sequencing of peripheral blood to compare persistent Graves' disease patients against newly diagnosed Graves' disease patients. The study was conducted in China and was registered as a clinical trial. TCR sequencing covered around 13 persistent and around 20 newly diagnosed Graves' disease patients, some 33 samples in total. In the clinical cohort, patients with persistent Graves' disease had used antithyroid drugs for an average of about 10.3 years.

The sample's time point label, in plain terms: persistent/refractory GD, antithyroid drugs over 5 years with positive TRAb. For both TCR sequencing and RNA sequencing, RNA was extracted from PBMCs using TRIzol. Graves' disease was diagnosed according to American Thyroid Association guidelines. Patients were recruited from an endocrinology department in Xi'an, China. From each patient, 7.5 to 9.5 milliliters of peripheral blood was collected into an EDTA anticoagulant tube. Ficoll Paque Plus density gradient separation was used to isolate PBMCs, and no further T cell sorting was done. An Agilent 2100 Bioanalyzer and agarose gel were used to check RNA quality, while a NanoDrop 2000 measured RNA concentration. The method was multiplex PCR. Data came from an Illumina HiSeq 4000. To build TCR beta libraries, CDR3 regions were amplified by Arm-PCR using iRepertoire HTBI primers. Before sequencing, the PCR products went through gel purification. From the authors' description of their analysis: Across samples, around 58 TRBV and 13 to 15 TRBJ segments were identified and used for gene usage analysis of CDR3 amino acid clonotypes. COPE and FqMerger were used to merge filtered high-quality paired reads into contigs. BLAST was used to align contigs to the IMGT TRBV, TRBD and TRBJ reference genes, and CDR3 was defined following IMGT. Any clonotype with a frequency above 0.1% was classified as a highly expanded clone. Shannon entropy was used to measure repertoire diversity, and the Gini coefficient was used to measure V-J evenness. Clonotypes shared by more than one individual were considered public. The public reads were reanalyzed by TCRdb: fastp trimming at Q25, MiXCR alignment, in-frame beta chains only. Every CDR3 protein is listed once, alongside the most common genes and DNA of its rows. These V and J calls are TCRdb output, not the study's own analysis. This sample holds 600,000 to 800,000 distinct CDR3 sequences; around 30% were observed only once. Clones ranked in the top ten supply around 42% of the sample.

The investigation overall reported the following: TRBV28, TRBJ1-2 and TRBJ2-5 were preferentially used in persistent disease, while TRBV20-1 and TRBJ2-1 were favored in newly diagnosed disease. Only the TCR beta chain was sequenced and analyzed. The authors acknowledged the small sample size as a limitation that may reduce accuracy. Patients with persistent disease shared more public clonotypes (about 2,900) than newly diagnosed patients did (approximately 990). The study examined only peripheral blood because the primary lesion, thyroid tissue, could not be accessed. Persistent Graves' disease patients showed lower TCR Shannon entropy and fewer highly expanded clones than newly diagnosed patients, suggesting clonal expansion.

CDR1 and CDR2 (GTSNPN, SVGIG) derive from the germline V gene (reference sequence). V is pruned by 4 bases and J by 3 bases, leaving 7 bases of the junction without a gene match. Including cysteine and phenylalanine, the CDR3 has 14 amino acids. Of all the DNA, just the CDR3 is kept, 42 bases in frame from base 1. In this sample, this clonotype turned up once. Its cognate antigen has yet to be identified. Per-base quality was not reported, and no clone a single base away is much larger than it. One read provides weak support. Source: peripheral blood mononuclear cells (PBMCs), taken when the disease was refractory, from a patient treated with antithyroid drugs. The rearrangement combines TRBV30 with TRBJ1-2; 8 central nucleotides agree with TRBD1. This receptor was taken from a female donor with Graves disease. CDR3 region: CAWIPDREDYGYTF. The bases read TGTGCCTGGATTCCGGACAGGGAGGACTATGGCTACACCTTC.